This T cell receptor (beta chain) appears in the sequencing data of a study of T cells in Graves' hyperthyroidism and ophthalmopathy. Study-wide results and limits: Model predictions of ophthalmopathy came a median around 6.5 months before onset.

TCR beta CDR3 regions were amplified from RNA transcripts. First-round RT-PCR with HTBI primers amplified the TCR CDR3 region. TCRdb re-called the multiplex PCR reads through MiXCR, storing one row per CDR3 protein. The sample lists approximately 510,000 distinct CDR3 sequences, around 43% occurring once. There are many counts of this clonotype. Its antigen remains unidentified. Trimming pared 2 bases from V and 1 base from J, leaving 2 bases between. In germline, CDR1 is SEHNR, CDR2 FQNEAQ (reference sequence). The CDR3 length is 12 residues. The receptor's source is an adult woman with Graves' disease, either hyperthyroidism or ophthalmopathy (not recorded which). Input material: peripheral blood or thyroid tissue (not recorded which). The chain carries TRBV7-9 and TRBJ1-1, with D hard to call. As DNA, the CDR3 is TGTGCCAGCAGCTTACAGAACACTGAAGCTTTCTTT. It encodes CASSLQNTEAFF.